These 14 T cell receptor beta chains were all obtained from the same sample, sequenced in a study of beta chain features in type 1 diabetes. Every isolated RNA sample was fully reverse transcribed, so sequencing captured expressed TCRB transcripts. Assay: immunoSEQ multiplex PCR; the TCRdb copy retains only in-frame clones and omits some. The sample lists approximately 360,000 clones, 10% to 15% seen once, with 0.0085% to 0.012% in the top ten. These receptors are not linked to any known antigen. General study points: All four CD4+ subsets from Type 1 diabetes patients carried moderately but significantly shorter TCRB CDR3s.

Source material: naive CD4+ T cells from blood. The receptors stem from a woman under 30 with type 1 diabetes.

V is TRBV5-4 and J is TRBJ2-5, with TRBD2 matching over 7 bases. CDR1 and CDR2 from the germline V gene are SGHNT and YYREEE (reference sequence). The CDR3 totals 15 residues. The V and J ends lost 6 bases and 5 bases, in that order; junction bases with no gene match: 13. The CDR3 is CASTGTSDRRETQYF. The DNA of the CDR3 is TGTGCCAGCACCGGAACTAGCGACCGCCGGGAGACCCAGTACTTC.

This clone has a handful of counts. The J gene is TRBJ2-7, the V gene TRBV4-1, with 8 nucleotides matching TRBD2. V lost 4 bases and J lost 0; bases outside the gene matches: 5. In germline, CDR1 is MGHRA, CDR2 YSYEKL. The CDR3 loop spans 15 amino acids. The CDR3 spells CASSPRGESSYEQYF. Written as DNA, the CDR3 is TGCGCCAGCAGCCCGCGGGGGGAGAGCTCCTACGAGCAGTACTTC.

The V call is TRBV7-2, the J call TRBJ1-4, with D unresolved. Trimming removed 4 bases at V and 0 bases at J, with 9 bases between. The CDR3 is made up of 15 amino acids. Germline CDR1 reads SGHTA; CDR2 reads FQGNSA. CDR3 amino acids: CASSYVSATNEKLFF. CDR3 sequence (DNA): TGTGCCAGCAGCTATGTGAGCGCAACTAATGAAAAACTGTTTTTT. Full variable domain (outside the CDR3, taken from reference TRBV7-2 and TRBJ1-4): GAGVSQSPSNKVTEKGKDVELRCDPISGHTALYWYRQSLGQGLEFLIYFQGNSAPDKSGLPSDRFSAERTGGSVSTLTIQRTQQEDSAVYLCASSYVSATNEKLFFGSGTQLSVL.

CDR3 residues: CASTPRGGRDTQYF. CDR3 in DNA: TGTGCCAGCACTCCAAGGGGGGGCAGGGATACGCAGTATTTT. The J gene is TRBJ2-3, the V gene TRBV7-6, with D tentatively TRBD2 (7 bases). CDR1 is SGHVS and CDR2 is FNYEAQ in the germline V gene. Deletions cut 7 bases from V and 6 bases from J, with 17 bases between. The CDR3 is made up of 14 amino acids.

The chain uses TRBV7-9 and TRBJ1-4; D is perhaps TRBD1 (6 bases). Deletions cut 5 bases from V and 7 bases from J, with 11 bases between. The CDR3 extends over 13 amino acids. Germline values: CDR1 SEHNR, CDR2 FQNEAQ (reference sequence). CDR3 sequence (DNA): TGTGCCAGCAGCACCGAACAGGGTGAAAAACTGTTTTTT. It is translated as CASSTEQGEKLFF.

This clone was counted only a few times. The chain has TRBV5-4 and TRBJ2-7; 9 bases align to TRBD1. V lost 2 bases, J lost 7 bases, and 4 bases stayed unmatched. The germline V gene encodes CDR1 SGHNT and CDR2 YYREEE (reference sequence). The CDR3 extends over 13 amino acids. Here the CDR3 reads CASSFLTGGEQYF. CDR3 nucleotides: TGTGCCAGCAGCTTCTTGACAGGGGGAGAGCAGTACTTC.

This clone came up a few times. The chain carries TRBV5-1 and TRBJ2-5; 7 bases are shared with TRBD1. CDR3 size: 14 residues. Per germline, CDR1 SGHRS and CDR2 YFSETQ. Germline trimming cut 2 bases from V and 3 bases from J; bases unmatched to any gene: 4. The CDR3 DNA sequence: TGCGCCAGCAGCTTACGGACAGGAGAAGAGACCCAGTACTTC. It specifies CASSLRTGEETQYF.

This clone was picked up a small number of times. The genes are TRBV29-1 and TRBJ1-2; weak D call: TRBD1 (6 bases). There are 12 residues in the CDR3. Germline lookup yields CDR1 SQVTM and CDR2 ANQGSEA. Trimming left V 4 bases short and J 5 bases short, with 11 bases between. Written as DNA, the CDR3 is TGCAGCGTTGCCCGGACAGATTATGGCTACACCTTC. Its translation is CSVARTDYGYTF.

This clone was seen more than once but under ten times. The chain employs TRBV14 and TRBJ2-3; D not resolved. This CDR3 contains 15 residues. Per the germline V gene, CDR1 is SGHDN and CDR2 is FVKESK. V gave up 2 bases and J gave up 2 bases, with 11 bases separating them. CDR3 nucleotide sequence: TGTGCCAGCAGCCAACGTGGCAGGATCACAGATACGCAGTATTTT. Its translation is CASSQRGRITDTQYF.

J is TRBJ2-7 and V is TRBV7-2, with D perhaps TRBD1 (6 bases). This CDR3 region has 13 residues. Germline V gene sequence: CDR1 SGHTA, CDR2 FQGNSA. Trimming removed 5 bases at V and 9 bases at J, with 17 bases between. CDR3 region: CASSPGQLGVQYF. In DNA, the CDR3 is TGTGCCAGCAGCCCTGGACAGCTAGGTGTGCAGTACTTC.

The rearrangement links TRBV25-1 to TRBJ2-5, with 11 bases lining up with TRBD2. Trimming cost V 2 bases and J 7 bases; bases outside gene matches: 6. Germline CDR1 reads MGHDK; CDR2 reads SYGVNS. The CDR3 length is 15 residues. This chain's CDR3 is CASSEVTSGSGTQYF. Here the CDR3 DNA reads TGTGCCAGCAGTGAAGTCACTAGCGGGAGCGGGACCCAGTACTTC.

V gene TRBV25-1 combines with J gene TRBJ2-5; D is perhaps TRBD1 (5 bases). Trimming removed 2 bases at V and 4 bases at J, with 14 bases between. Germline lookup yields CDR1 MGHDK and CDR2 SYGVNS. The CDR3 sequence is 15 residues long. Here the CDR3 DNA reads TGTGCCAGCAGTGAACCAGGGAAGAAGGGAGAGACCCAGTACTTC. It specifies CASSEPGKKGETQYF.

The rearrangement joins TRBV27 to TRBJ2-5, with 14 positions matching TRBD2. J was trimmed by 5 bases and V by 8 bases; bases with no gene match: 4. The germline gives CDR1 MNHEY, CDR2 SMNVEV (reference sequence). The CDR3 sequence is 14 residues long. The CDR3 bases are TGTGCCAGCGGCCGACTAGCGGGGGGGGAGACCCAGTACTTC. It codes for CASGRLAGGETQYF.

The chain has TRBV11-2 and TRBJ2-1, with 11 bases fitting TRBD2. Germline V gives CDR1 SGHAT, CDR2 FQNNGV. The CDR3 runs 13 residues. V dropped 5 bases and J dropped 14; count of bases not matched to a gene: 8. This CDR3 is CASSLQLAGVEFF. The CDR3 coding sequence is TGTGCCAGCAGCCTACAACTAGCGGGAGTCGAGTTCTTC.